The T cell receptor beta chain under discussion was sequenced for a study of cytomegalovirus exposure and HLA in healthy donors. Notes on the study in general: Reported performance of the classifier showed diagnosis of cytomegalovirus status with high specificity and sensitivity.

Researchers ran the PCR with 60 Vbeta and 13 Jbeta primers. Libraries were prepared by immunoSEQ multiplex PCR; TCRdb keeps only in-frame clonotypes and omits some of them. The sample holds roughly 100,000 clones, 81% seen once. With respect to this clone: The antigen is undetermined.

Trimming shortened V by 3 bases and J by 4 bases, and 9 bases separated the two germline ends. Per germline, CDR1 KGHSH and CDR2 LQKENI. The CDR3 extends over 13 amino acids. The sequenced material came from PBMCs. The receptor was derived from a man aged 35-49 years in good health and CMV-seropositive. The chain combines TRBV18 with TRBJ2-5; D is ambiguous. This chain's CDR3 is CASSPARVETQYF. The DNA for the CDR3 is TGTGCCAGCTCACCGGCTAGAGTAGAGACCCAGTACTTC.